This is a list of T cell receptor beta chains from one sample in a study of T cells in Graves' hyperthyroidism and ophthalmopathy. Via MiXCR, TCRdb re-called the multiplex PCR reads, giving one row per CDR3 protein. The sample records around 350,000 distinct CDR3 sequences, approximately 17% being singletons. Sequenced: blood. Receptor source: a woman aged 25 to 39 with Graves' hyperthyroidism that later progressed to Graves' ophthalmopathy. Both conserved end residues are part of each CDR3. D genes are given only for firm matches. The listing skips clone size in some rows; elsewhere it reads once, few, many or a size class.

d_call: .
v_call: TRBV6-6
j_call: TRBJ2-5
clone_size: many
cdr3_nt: TGTGCCAGCAGTTACAGGAACACACAACAAGAGACCCAGTACTTC
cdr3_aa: CASSYRNTQQETQYF

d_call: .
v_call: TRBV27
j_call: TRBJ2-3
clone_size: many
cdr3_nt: TGTGCCAGCAACGGGGAGGAAAATACGCAGTATTTT
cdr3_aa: CASNGEENTQYF

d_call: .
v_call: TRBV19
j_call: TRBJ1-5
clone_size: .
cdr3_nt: TGTGCCAGTAGTGCAGGGGTAGTGTTCACTCAGCCCCAGCATTTT
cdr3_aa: CASSAGVVFTQPQHF

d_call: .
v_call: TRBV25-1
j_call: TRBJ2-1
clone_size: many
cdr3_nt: TGTGCCAGCAGTGACTCCTATCTACAGGGCGGGAGCTACAATGAGCAGTTCTTC
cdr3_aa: CASSDSYLQGGSYNEQFF

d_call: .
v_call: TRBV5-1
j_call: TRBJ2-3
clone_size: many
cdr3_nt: TGCGCCAGCAGCTCTACGACTAGAAACACAGATACGCAGTATTTT
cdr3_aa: CASSSTTRNTDTQYF

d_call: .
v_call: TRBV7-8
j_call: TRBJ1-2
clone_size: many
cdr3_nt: TGTGCCAGCAGCTTAGCGGTGGGGGATCGGCTCTATGGCTACACCTTC
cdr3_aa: CASSLAVGDRLYGYTF

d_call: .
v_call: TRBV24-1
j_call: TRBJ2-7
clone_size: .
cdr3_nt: TGTGCCACCAGTGATTCATCAAAAACAGAGCAGTACTTC
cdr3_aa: CATSDSSKTEQYF

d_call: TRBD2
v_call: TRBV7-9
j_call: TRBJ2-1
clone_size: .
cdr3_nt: TGTGCCAGCAGCCGACGAGGGGGCCTAGCGGGAGTTCGGAGTGAGCAGTTCTTC
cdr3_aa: CASSRRGGLAGVRSEQFF

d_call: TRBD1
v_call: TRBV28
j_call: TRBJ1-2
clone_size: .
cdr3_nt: TGTGCCAGCAATAAGGGACAGGAGGTTGTAAACTATGGCTACACCTTC
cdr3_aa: CASNKGQEVVNYGYTF

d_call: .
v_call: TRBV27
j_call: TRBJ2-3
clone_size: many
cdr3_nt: TGTGCCAGCAGTTTAACGGGACTGGGAAGCACAGATACGCAGTATTTT
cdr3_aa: CASSLTGLGSTDTQYF

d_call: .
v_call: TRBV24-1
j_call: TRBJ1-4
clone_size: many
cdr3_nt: TGTGCCACCAGTGAGGGGGGAGCAACTAATGAAAAACTGTTTTTT
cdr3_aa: CATSEGGATNEKLFF

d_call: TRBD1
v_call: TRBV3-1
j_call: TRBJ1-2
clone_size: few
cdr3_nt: TGTGCCAGCAGCTCAGACAGGGGGTCCAACTATGGCTACACCTTC
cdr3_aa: CASSSDRGSNYGYTF

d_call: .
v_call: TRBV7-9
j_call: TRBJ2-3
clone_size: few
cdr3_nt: TGTGCCAGCAGCTTACGGGACCGGGACACAGATACGCAGTATTTT
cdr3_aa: CASSLRDRDTDTQYF

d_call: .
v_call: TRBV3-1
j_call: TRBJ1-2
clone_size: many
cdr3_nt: TGTGCCAGCAGCCAAGTCAAGGAGGGTGGCTATGGCTACACCTTC
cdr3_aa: CASSQVKEGGYGYTF